The 13 T cell receptor beta chains reported below all come from one sample, sequenced in a study of shared clonotypes between healthy human individuals. Here immunoSEQ multiplex PCR was the method, and the copy in TCRdb shows in-frame clones only, minus some. There are 2 million to 2.5 million clones in the sample; 93% occur only once, and approximately 0.4% lies in the top ten. Sequencing input: naive CD4+ T cells from PBMCs. Subset defined: CD45RA+ positively selected. The receptors were sampled from a man aged 18 to 30 in good health. Some clones in this sample may be carry-over from other donors' samples.

The chain combines TRBV5-6 with TRBJ2-4, with a weak D call TRBD1 (6 bases). CDR1 is SGHDT and CDR2 is YYEEEE in the germline V gene. V was cut by 6 bases and J by 1 base, with 14 bases left in between. The CDR3 sequence is 15 residues long. The chain's CDR3 is CASTGTGLAKNIQYF. The CDR3 bases are TGTGCCAGCACCGGAACAGGGTTGGCCAAAAACATTCAGTACTTC. Full variable domain (remainder filled in from reference TRBV5-6 and TRBJ2-4): DAGVTQSPTHLIKTRGQQVTLRCSPKSGHDTVSWYQQALGQGPQFIFQYYEEEERQRGNFPDRFSGHQFPNYSSELNVNALLLGDSALYLCASTGTGLAKNIQYFGAGTRLSVL.

The chain employs TRBV11-3 and TRBJ1-2; weak D call: TRBD1 (5 bases). The CDR3 runs 14 residues. Germline CDR1 reads SGHNT; CDR2 reads YENEEA. Trimming took off 3 bases at V and 1 base at J, with 9 bases between the two ends. The DNA for the CDR3 is TGTGCCAGCAGCTTTGCCGGGGGTAACTATGGCTACACCTTC. Translation gives CASSFAGGNYGYTF.

The V and J genes are TRBV4-1 and TRBJ2-7, with 7 bases aligning to TRBD1. The CDR3 extends over 18 amino acids. Trimming removed 4 bases from V and 2 bases from J; junction bases left unmatched: 17. From germline, CDR1 is MGHRA and CDR2 YSYEKL. DNA for the CDR3: TGCGCCAGCAGCCGGGCTCAGAAGGGACAGTTAGGTCCCTACGAGCAGTACTTC. Translation gives CASSRAQKGQLGPYEQYF.

This clone was seen a single time. The chain couples TRBV2 to TRBJ1-1; D remains unclear. This CDR3 is 15 amino acids long. Germline V CDR1 and CDR2: SNHLY, FYNNEI. Trimming stripped 3 bases from V and 2 bases from J, with 13 bases between. CDR3 in DNA: TGTGCCAGCAGTGAGTGGGCCGCCAGAAACACTGAAGCTTTCTTT. Amino acid sequence: CASSEWAARNTEAFF.

The DNA of the CDR3 is TGCAGCGTTGAAGGGCCCGGGGGCTACGAGCAGTACTTC. Translation: CSVEGPGGYEQYF. The chain joins TRBV29-1 to TRBJ2-5; D might be TRBD2 (6 bases). The DNA end is a closer match to TRBJ2-7, so the J assignment may be wrong. The CDR3 length is 13 residues. Germline lookup yields CDR1 SQVTM and CDR2 ANQGSEA.

The chain couples TRBV28 to TRBJ2-1; TRBD2 agrees at 8 bases. This CDR3 has 16 amino acids. With 6 bases clipped from V and 3 bases from J, the junction kept 10 bases outside the gene matches. Germline V lookup: CDR1 MDHEN, CDR2 SYDVKM. The CDR3 sequence: CASSPGGARNYNEQFF. The CDR3 nucleotides read TGTGCCAGCAGCCCCGGGGGGGCGCGGAACTACAATGAGCAGTTCTTC.

The chain couples TRBV18 to TRBJ1-5, with D possibly matching TRBD1 (5 bases). The ends were cut back, 5 bases at V and 7 bases at J, with 15 bases in the middle. Per germline, CDR1 KGHSH and CDR2 LQKENI. The CDR3 spans 14 residues. The CDR3 DNA follows: TGTGCCAGCTCAACCCTAACTACAGGCCAGCCCCAGCATTTT. Its protein product is CASSTLTTGQPQHF.

This chain links TRBV30 with TRBJ1-4, with D possibly TRBD1 on 5 matching bases. With 0 bases removed from V and 14 bases from J, the gap between germline ends came to 16 bases. CDR3 length equals 13 residues. The germline V gene encodes CDR1 GTSNPN and CDR2 SVGIG (reference sequence). CDR3 sequence: CAWSVLGTRWLFF. The CDR3 DNA reads TGTGCCTGGAGTGTACTCGGGACGAGGTGGCTGTTTTTT. Combining the CDR3 with reference TRBV30 and TRBJ1-4 gives the whole variable domain SQTIHQWPATLVQPVGSPLSLECTVEGTSNPNLYWYRQAAGRGLQLLFYSVGIGQISSEVPQNLSASRPQDRQFILSSKKLLLSDSGFYLCAWSVLGTRWLFFGSGTQLSVL.

The gene calls are TRBV27 and TRBJ1-4, with D unresolved. The germline V gene encodes CDR1 MNHEY and CDR2 SMNVEV (reference sequence). The CDR3 runs to 13 residues. V lost 5 bases and J lost 2, with 6 bases in between. This chain's CDR3 is CASSRNTNEKLFF. In DNA form, the CDR3 reads TGTGCCAGCAGTCGGAACACTAATGAAAAACTGTTTTTT.

This chain joins TRBV6-6 and TRBJ2-7; D may be TRBD1 (6 bases). The CDR3 totals 14 residues. CDR1 is MNHNY, CDR2 SVGAGI, per germline (reference sequence). The V end lost 0 bases, the J end lost 3 bases, and 9 bases lay between the germline ends. The CDR3 sequence is CASSYSDRYYEQYF. The CDR3 DNA is TGTGCCAGCAGTTACTCGGACAGATACTACGAGCAGTACTTC.

This clone was observed a single time. V usage is TRBV15 and J usage is TRBJ2-2, with 8 bases lining up with TRBD2. This CDR3 region has 16 residues. CDR1 and CDR2 (germline): LNHNV, YYDKDF (reference sequence). J was trimmed by 1 base and V by 0 bases; bases with no gene match: 1. The chain's CDR3 is CATSRDRGGNTGELFF. CDR3 bases: TGTGCCACCAGCAGAGACCGGGGGGGGAACACCGGGGAGCTGTTTTTT.

For the CDR3, the DNA is TGTGCCAGCACCCCGCGGTGGACGGACTATGGCTACACCTTC. This sequence encodes CASTPRWTDYGYTF. The chain recombines TRBV6-6 with TRBJ1-2; D gene uncertain. The length of the CDR3 is 14 residues. Germline V CDR1 and CDR2: MNHNY, SVGAGI (reference sequence). The ends were cut back, 7 bases at V and 3 bases at J, with 15 bases in the middle.

The V gene is TRBV6-4, the J gene TRBJ2-2, with D uncertain. CDR1 is MRHNA, CDR2 SNTAGT, per germline. The CDR3 runs 11 residues. Trimming took 6 bases from V and 7 from J, leaving 6 bases between them. The DNA of the CDR3 is TGTGCCAGCAGCTCAAGCGGGGAGCTGTTTTTT. It encodes CASSSSGELFF.